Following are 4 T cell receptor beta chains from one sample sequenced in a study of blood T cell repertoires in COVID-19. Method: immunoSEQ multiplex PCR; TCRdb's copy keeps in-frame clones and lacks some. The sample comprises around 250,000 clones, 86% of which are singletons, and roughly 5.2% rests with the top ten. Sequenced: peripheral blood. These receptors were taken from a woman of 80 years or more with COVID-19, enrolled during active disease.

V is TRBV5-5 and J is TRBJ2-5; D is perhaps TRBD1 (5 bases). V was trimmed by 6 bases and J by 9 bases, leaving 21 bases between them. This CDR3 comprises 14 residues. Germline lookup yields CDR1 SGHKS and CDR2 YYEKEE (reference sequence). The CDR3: CASTTRTETAAQYF. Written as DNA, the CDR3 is TGTGCCAGCACCACAAGGACCGAGACAGCCGCCCAGTACTTC.

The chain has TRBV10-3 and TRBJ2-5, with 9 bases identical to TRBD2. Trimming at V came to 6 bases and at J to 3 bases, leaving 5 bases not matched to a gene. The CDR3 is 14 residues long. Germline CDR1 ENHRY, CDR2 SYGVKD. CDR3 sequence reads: CAIRVASGEETQYF. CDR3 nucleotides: TGTGCCATCAGGGTCGCTAGCGGGGAAGAGACCCAGTACTTC.

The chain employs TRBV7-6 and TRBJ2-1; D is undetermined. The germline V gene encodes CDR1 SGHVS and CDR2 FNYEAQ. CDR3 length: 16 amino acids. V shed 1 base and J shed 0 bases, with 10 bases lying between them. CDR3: CASSLDGPSSYNEQFF. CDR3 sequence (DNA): TGTGCCAGCAGCTTAGATGGTCCGAGCTCCTACAATGAGCAGTTCTTC.

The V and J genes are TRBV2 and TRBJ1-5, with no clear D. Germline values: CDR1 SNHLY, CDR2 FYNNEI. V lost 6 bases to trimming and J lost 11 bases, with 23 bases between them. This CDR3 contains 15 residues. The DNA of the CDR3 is TGTGCCAGCAGACCCCAGCCCCGATCGCGGGAGGCCCAGCATTTT. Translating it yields CASRPQPRSREAQHF.